This T cell receptor beta chain appears in the sequencing data of a study of blood T cell repertoires in COVID-19. Turning to the study itself: COVID-19 samples from acute and convalescent phases originated in the United States, Italy and Spain. The cDNA or gDNA used as material had been derived from T cells, B-cell-depleted T cells, or PBMCs.

The germline CDR1 and CDR2 sequences are MDHEN and SYDVKM. The V segment lost 5 bases and the J segment 5 bases; nucleotides outside the gene matches: 9. This CDR3 has 16 residues. In the original analysis: Reference gene primer amplification gave nucleated cell count estimates. The data were produced by immunoSEQ multiplex PCR, yet TCRdb's version contains in-frame clones alone and is incomplete. V, J and clone size are taken as reported in that table, and D and trimming were inferred from the DNA itself. The sample lists under 85,000 clones; roughly 76% were seen once. The receptor was isolated from a woman older than 75 with active or convalescent COVID-19. This chain uses TRBV28 with TRBJ1-4, with TRBD1 identical over 9 bases. The sample taken for sequencing was peripheral blood. DNA of the CDR3: TGTGCCAGCAGTCCACCGGGACAGGGAGCCAATGAAAAACTGTTTTTT. This codes for CASSPPGQGANEKLFF.